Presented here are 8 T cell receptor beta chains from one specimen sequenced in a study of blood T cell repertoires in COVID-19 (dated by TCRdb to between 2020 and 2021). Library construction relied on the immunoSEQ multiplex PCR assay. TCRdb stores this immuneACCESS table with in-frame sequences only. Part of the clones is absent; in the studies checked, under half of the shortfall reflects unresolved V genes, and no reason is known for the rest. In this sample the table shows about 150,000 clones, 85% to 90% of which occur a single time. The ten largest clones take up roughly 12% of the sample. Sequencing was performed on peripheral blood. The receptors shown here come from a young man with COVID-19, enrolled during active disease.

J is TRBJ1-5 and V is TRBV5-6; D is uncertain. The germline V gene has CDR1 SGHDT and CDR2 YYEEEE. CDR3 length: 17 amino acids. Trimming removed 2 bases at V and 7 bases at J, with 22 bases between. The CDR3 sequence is CASSFRTNGPLGQPQHF. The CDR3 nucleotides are TGTGCCAGCAGCTTTCGGACTAACGGGCCCCTAGGACAGCCCCAGCATTTT.

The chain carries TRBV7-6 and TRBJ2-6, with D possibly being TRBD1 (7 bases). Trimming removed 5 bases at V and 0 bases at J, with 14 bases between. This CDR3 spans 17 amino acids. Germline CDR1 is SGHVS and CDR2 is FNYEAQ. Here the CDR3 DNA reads TGTGCCAGCAGCGGAGGGACAGATACCTCTGGGGCCAACGTCCTGACTTTC. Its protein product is CASSGGTDTSGANVLTF.

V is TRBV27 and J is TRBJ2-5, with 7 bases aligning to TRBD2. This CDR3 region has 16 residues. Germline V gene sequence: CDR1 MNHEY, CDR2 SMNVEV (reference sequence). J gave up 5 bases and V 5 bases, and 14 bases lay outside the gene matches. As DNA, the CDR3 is TGTGCCAGCAGTCCCTCCGGCGGGAGTGGCCAGGAGACCCAGTACTTC. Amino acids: CASSPSGGSGQETQYF.

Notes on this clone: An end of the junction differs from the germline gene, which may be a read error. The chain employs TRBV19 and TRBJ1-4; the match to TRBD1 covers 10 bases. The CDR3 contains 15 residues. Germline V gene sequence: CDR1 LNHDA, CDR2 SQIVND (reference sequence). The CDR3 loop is CASEPGQGRVEKLLF. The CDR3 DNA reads TGTGCCAGCGAGCCGGGACAGGGGAGAGTTGAAAAACTGCTTTTT.

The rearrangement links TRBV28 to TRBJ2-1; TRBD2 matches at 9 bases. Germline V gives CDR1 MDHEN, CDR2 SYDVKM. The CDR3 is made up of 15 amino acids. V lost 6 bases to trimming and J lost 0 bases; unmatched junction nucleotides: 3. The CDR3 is CASRISGSSYNEQFF. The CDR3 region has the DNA TGTGCCAGCAGGATTAGCGGGAGCTCCTACAATGAGCAGTTCTTC.

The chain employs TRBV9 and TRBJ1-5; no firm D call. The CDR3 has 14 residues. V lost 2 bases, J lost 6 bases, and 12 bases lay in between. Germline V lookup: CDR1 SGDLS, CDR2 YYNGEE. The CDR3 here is CASSVGSGGQPQHF. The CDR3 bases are TGTGCCAGCAGCGTTGGATCGGGAGGTCAGCCCCAGCATTTT.

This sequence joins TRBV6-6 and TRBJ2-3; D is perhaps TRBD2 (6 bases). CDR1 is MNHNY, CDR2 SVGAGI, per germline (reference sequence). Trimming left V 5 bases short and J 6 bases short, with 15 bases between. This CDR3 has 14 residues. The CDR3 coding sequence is TGTGCCAGCAGTCTACTAGCAGCTTCGGATACGCAGTATTTT. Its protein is CASSLLAASDTQYF.

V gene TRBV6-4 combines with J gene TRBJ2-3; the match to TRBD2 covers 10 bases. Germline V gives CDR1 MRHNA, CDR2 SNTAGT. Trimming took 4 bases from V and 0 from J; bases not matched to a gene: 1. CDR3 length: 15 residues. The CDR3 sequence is CASSAGLASTDTQYF. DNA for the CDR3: TGTGCCAGCAGTGCGGGACTAGCGAGCACAGATACGCAGTATTTT.